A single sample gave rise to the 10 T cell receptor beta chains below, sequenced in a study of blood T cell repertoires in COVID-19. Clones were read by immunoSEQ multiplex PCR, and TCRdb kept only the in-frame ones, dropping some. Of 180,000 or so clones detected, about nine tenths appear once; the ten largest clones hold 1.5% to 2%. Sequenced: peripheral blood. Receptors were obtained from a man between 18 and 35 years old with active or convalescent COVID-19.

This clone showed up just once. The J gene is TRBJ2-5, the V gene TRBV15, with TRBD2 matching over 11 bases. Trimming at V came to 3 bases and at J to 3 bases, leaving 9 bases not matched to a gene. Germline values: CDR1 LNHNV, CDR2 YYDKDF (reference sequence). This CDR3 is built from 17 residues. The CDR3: CATSRPGLAGSKETQYF. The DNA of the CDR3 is TGTGCCACCAGCAGGCCCGGACTAGCGGGTAGTAAAGAGACCCAGTACTTC.

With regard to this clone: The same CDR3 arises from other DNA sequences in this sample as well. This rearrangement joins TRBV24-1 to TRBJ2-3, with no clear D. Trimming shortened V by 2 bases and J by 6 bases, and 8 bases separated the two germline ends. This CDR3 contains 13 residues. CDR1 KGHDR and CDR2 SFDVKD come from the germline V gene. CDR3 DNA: TGTGCCACCAGTGATTCACTCCGGGATACGCAGTATTTT. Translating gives CATSDSLRDTQYF.

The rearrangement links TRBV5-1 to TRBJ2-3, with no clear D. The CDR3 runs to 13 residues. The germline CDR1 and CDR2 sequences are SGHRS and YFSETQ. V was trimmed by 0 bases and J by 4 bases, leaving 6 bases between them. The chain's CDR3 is CASSLAQADTQYF. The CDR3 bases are TGCGCCAGCAGCTTGGCCCAGGCAGATACGCAGTATTTT.

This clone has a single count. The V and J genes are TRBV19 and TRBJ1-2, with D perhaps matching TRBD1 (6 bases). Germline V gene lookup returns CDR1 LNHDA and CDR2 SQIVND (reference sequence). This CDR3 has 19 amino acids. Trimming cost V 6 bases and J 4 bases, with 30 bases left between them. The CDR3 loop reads CASSRPFSLGQSKIYGYTF. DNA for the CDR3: TGTGCCAGTAGCCGTCCCTTTTCTCTCGGACAGTCCAAAATCTATGGCTACACCTTC.

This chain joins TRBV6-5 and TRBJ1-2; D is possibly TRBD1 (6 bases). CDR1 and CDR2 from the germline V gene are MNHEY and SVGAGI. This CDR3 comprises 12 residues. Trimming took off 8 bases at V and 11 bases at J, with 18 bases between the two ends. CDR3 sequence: CASRPGVMGYTF. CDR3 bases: TGTGCCAGCCGTCCAGGGGTGATGGGGTACACCTTC.

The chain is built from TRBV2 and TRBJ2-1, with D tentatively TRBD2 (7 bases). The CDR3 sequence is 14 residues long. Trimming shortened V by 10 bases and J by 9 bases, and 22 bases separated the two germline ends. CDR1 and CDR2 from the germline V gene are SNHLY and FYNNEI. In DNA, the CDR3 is TGTGCCACCTACGAGGGGGGAGGGCCGCGTGAGCAGTTCTTC. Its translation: CATYEGGGPREQFF. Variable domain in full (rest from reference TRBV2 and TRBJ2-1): EPEVTQTPSHQVTQMGQEVILRCVPISNHLYFYWYRQILGQKVEFLVSFYNNEISEKSEIFDDQFSVERPDGSNFTLKIRSTKLEDSAMYFCATYEGGGPREQFFGPGTRLTVL.

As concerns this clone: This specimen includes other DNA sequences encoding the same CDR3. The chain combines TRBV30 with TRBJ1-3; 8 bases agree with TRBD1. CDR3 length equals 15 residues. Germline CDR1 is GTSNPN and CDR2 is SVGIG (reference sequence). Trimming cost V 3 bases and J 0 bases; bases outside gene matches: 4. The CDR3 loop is CAWSRTGNSGNTIYF. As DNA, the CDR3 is TGTGCCTGGAGCAGGACAGGGAACTCTGGAAACACCATATATTTT.

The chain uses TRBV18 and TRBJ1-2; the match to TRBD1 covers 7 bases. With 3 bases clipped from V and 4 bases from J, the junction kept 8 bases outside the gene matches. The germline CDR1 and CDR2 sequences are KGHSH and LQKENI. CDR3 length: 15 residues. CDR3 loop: CASSPETGLSYGYTF. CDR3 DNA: TGTGCCAGCTCACCGGAGACAGGGTTGAGCTATGGCTACACCTTC.

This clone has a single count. As DNA, the CDR3 is TGTGCCAGTGGCTCCGAACGTATGAACACTGAAGCTTTCTTT. Protein: CASGSERMNTEAFF. The J gene is TRBJ1-1, the V gene TRBV19, with no clear D. This CDR3 region has 14 residues. Trimming took off 8 bases at V and 0 bases at J, with 13 bases between the two ends. CDR1 and CDR2 from the germline V gene are LNHDA and SQIVND (reference sequence).

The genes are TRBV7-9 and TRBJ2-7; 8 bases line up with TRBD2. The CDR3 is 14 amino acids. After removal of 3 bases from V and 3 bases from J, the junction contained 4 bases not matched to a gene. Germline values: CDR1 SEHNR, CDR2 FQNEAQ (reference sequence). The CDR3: CASSFTSGSYEQYF. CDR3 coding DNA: TGTGCCAGCAGCTTTACTAGCGGAAGCTACGAGCAGTACTTC.